The T cell receptor (beta chain) described here comes from a study of blood T cell repertoires in COVID-19. The overall study: COVID-19 samples, acute and convalescent, were from the United States, Italy and Spain. PBMCs, B-cell-depleted T cells, or T cells were the source of the cDNA or gDNA that made up the material.

TCRdb keeps only in-frame clones here, not all; method: immunoSEQ multiplex PCR. The sample includes 230,000 or so clones, about 86% of them seen just once. V dropped 4 bases and J dropped 11 bases, with 27 bases sitting between them. The CDR3 extends over 16 amino acids. Germline V gives CDR1 SGDLS, CDR2 YYNGEE. This TCR was sampled from a man aged 45-60 years with active or convalescent COVID-19. The sample consisted of peripheral blood. The chain has TRBV9 and TRBJ1-2; TRBD1 is a possible D gene (5 bases). The CDR3, as DNA: TGTGCCAGCAGCATGGGCGGGGGGGAGTGGTCTATGGAGTACACCTTC. This gives the protein CASSMGGGEWSMEYTF.